The next 2 T cell receptor beta chains were all read from a single sample in a study of blood T cells in healthy people across ages. Alongside a J-beta primer mix, a sample-barcoded 5' primer served in a second PCR lasting about 6 to 12 cycles. Via MiXCR, TCRdb re-called the 5' RACE reads, giving one row per CDR3 protein. The sample contains some 900,000 distinct CDR3 sequences, more than 25% of which appear only once. Sequences were obtained from blood. Every receptor here comes from a woman older than 75 in good health.

This clonotype came up a few times. The CDR3 DNA reads as TGTGCCAGCAGTTACTCGCGGGGGAGCATGAACACTGAAGCTTTCTTT. Translating it yields CASSYSRGSMNTEAFF. The rearrangement links TRBV6-2 or TRBV6-3 to TRBJ1-1, with TRBD1 as a possible D gene (5 bases). With 0 bases removed from V and 0 bases from J, the gap between germline ends came to 11 bases. Germline CDR1 and CDR2: MNHEY and SVGEGT. The CDR3 runs to 16 residues.

This clonotype appeared a few times. V and J are TRBV27 and TRBJ1-5; D gene uncertain. The germline V gene has CDR1 MNHEY and CDR2 SMNVEV (reference sequence). CDR3 size: 13 residues. V shed 6 bases and J shed 1 base, with 7 bases lying between them. CDR3 in DNA: TGTGCCAGCAGCGGCCCCAGCAATCAGCCCCAGCATTTT. Translated: CASSGPSNQPQHF.